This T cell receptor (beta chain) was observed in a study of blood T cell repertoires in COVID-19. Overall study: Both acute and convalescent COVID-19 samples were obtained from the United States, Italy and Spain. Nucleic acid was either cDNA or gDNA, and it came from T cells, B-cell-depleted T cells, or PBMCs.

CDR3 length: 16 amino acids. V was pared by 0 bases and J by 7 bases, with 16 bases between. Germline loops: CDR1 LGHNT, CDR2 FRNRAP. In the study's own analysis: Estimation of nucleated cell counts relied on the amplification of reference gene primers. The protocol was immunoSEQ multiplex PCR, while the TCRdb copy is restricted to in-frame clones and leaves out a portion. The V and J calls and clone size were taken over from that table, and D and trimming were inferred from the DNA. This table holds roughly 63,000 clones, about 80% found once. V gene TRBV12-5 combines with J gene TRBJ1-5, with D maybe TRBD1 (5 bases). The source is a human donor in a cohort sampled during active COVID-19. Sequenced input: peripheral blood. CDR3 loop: CASGLVSGGGMQPQHF. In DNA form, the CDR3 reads TGTGCTAGTGGTTTGGTAAGCGGCGGGGGGATGCAGCCCCAGCATTTT.